The clone carrying this T cell receptor (beta chain) came up once. As yet, its antigen is unknown. With 3 bases removed from V and 2 bases from J, the gap between germline ends came to 8 bases. CDR1 and CDR2 from the germline V gene are ENHRY and SYGVKD. The CDR3 length is 13 residues. The DNA input per sorted-subset replicate PCR was around 200 ng, corresponding to tens of thousands of T cell genomes. The repertoire was sequenced with immunoSEQ multiplex PCR; TCRdb's copy has only in-frame clones and lacks some. The sample includes 330,000 or so clones, around 72% of them seen just once. This entry belongs to a study of shared clonotypes between healthy human individuals. Study-level background: Plates per donor: three CD4 naive, three CD4 memory, two CD8 naive, one CD8 memory.

The study, taken as a whole, reports: About 5.2% was the fraction of naive CD4 clonotypes found shared across several donors. Non-shared clonotypes displayed generation probabilities falling below those of clonotypes present in all four donors.

Sequencing was performed on memory CD4+ T cells sorted from blood. Subset denoted: CD45RA-negative fraction. The chain combines TRBV10-3 with TRBJ2-7, with a weak D call TRBD1 (5 bases). The source is a man aged 25-45 years in good health. The chain's CDR3 is CAISDGRAYEQYF. CDR3 sequence (DNA): TGTGCCATCAGTGATGGCAGGGCCTACGAGCAGTACTTC.